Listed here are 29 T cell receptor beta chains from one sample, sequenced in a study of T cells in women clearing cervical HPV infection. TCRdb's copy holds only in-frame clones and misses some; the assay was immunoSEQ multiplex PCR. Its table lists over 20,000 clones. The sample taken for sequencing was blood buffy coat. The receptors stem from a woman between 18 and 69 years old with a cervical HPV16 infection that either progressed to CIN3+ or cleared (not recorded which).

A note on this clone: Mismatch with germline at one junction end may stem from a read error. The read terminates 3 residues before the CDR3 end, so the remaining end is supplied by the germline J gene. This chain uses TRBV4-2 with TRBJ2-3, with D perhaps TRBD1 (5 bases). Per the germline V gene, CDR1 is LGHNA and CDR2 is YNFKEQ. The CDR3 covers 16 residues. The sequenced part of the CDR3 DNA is TGCGCCAGCAGCCAAGAACACCTACAGGCCTTGAATACG. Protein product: CASSQEHLQALNT. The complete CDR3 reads CASSQEHLQALNTQYF.

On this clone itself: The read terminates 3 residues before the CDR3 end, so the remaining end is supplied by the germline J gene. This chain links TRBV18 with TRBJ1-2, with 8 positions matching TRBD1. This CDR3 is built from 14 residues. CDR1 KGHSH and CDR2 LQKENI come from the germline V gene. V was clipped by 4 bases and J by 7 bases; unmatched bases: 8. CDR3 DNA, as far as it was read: TGTGCCAGCTCACTGGCCTCAGGGGGCTCTGGC. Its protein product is CASSLASGGSG. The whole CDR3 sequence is CASSLASGGSGYTF.

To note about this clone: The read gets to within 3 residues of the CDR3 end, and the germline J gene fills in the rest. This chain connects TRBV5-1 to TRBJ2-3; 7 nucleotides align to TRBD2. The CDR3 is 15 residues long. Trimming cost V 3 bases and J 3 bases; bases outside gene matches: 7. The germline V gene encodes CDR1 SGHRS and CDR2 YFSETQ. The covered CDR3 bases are TGCGCCAGCAGCTCCGAAGCGGGGCGTACAGATACG. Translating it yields CASSSEAGRTDT. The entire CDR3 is CASSSEAGRTDTQYF.

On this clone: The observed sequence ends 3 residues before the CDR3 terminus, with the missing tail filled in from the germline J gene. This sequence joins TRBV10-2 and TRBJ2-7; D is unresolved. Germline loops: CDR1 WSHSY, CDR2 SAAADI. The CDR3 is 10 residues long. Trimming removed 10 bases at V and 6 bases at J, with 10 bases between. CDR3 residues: CATLSSEQYF. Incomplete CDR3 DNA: TGCGCCACCCTATCGTCCGAG.

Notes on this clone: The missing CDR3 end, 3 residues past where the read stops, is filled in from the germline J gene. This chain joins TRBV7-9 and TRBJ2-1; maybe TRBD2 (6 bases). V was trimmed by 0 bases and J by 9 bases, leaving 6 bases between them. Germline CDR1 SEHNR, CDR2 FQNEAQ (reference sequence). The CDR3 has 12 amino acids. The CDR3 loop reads CASSLAEGEQFF. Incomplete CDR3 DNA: TGTGCCAGCAGCTTAGCGGAGGGTGAG.

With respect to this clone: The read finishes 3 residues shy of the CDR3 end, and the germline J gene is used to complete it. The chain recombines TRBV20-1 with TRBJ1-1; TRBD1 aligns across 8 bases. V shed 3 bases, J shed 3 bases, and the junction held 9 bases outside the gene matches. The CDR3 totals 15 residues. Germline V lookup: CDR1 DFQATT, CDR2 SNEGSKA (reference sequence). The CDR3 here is CSASSDRVRHTEAFF. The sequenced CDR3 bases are TGCAGTGCTAGTTCGGACAGGGTACGTCACACTGAA.

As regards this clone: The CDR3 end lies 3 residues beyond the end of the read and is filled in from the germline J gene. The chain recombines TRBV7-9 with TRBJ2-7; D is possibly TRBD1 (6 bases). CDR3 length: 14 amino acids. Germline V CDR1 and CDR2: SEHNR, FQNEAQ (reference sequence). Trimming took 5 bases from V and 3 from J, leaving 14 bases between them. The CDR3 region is CASSHRDGNYEQYF. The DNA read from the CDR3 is TGTGCCAGCAGCCACAGGGACGGAAACTACGAG. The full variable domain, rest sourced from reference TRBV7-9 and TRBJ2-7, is DTGVSQNPRHKITKRGQNVTFRCDPISEHNRLYWYRQTLGQGPEFLTYFQNEAQLEKSRLLSDRFSAERPKGSFSTLEIQRTEQGDSAMYLCASSHRDGNYEQYFGPGTRLTVT.

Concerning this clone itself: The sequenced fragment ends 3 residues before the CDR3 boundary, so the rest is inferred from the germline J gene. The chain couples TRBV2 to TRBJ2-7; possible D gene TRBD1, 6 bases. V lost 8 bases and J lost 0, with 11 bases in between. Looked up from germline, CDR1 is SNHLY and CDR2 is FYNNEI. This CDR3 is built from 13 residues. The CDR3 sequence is CASVGQHSYEQYF. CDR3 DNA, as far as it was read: TGTGCCAGCGTCGGACAGCACTCCTACGAG.

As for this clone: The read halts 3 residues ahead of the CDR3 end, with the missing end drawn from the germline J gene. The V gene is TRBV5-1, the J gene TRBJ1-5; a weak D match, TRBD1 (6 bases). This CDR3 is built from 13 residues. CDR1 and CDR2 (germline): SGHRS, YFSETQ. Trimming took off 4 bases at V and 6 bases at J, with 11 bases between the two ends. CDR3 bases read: TGCGCCAGCAGCCTGGGGGCTTTTCAGCCC. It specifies CASSLGAFQP. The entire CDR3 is CASSLGAFQPQHF.

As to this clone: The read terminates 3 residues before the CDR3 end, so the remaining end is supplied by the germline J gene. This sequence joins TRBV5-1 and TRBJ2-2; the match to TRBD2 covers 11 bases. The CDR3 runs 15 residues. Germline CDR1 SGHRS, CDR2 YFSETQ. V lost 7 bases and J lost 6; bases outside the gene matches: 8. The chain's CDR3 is CASGPSGGPPGELFF. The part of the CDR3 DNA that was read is TGCGCCAGCGGCCCTAGCGGGGGGCCGCCCGGGGAG.

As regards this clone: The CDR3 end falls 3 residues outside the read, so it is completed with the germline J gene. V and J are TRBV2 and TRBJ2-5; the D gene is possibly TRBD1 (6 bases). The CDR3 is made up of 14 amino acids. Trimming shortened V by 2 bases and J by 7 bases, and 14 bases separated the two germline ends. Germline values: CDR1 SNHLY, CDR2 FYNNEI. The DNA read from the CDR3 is TGTGCCAGCAGTGAAACAGGGCTAGGAGTGACC. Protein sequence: CASSETGLGVT. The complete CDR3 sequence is CASSETGLGVTQYF.

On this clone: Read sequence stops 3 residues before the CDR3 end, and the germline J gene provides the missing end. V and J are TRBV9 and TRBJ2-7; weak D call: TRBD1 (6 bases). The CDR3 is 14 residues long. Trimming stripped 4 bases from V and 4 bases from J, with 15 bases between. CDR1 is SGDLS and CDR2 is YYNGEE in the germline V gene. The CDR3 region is CASSTQGQGYEQYF. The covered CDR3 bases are TGTGCCAGCAGCACCCAGGGGCAGGGTTACGAG.

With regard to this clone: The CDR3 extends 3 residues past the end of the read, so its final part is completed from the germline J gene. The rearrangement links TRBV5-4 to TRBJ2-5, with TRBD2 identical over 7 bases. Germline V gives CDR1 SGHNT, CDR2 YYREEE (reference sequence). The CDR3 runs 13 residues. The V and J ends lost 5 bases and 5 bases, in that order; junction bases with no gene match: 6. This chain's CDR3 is CASRGGTGETQYF. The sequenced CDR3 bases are TGTGCCAGCAGGGGGGGGACGGGGGAGACC.

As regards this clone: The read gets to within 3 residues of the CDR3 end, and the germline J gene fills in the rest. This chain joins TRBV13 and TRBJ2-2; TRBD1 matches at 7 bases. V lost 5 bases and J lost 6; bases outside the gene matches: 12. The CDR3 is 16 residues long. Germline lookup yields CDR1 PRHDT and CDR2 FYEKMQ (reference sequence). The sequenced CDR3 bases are TGTGCCAGCAGCCCGACCGGGACAGTGATAGCCGGGGAG. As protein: CASSPTGTVIAGE. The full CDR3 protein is CASSPTGTVIAGELFF.

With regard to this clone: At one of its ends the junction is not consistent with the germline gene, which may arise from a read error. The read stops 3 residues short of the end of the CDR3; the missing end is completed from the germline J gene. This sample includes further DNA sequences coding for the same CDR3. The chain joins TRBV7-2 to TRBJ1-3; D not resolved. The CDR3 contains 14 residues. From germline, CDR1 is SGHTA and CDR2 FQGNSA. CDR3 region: CASSNRGSGNTIYF. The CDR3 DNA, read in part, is TGTGCCAGCAGCAACAGAGGCTCTGGAAACACG.

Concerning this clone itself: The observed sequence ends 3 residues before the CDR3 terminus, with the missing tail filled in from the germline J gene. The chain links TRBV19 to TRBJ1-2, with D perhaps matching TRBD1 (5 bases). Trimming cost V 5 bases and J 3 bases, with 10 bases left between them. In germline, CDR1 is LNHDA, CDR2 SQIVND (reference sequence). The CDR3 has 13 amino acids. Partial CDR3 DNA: TGTGCCAGTAGTTCAGGGCTGGACTATGGC. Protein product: CASSSGLDYG. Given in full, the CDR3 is CASSSGLDYGYTF. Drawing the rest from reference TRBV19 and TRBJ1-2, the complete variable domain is DGGITQSPKYLFRKEGQNVTLSCEQNLNHDAMYWYRQDPGQGLRLIYYSQIVNDFQKGDIAEGYSVSREKKESFPLTVTSAQKNPTAFYLCASSSGLDYGYTFGSGTRLTVV.

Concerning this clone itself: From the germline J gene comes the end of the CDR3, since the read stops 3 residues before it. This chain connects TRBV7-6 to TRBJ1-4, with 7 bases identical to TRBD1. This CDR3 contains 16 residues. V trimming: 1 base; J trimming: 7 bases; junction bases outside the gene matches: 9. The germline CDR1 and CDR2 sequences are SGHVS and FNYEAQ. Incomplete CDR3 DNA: TGTGCCAGCAGCTTAGATGGGACAGCGGAAGGTGAAAAA. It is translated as CASSLDGTAEGEK. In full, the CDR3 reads CASSLDGTAEGEKLFF.

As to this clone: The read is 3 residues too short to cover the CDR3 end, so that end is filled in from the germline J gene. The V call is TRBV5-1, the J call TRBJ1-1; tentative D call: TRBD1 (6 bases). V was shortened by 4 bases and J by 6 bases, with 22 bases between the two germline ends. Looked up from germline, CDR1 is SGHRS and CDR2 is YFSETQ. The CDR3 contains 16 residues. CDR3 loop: CASSPGGFAGVAEAFF. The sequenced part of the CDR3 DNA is TGCGCCAGCAGCCCTGGCGGTTTTGCAGGGGTGGCTGAA.

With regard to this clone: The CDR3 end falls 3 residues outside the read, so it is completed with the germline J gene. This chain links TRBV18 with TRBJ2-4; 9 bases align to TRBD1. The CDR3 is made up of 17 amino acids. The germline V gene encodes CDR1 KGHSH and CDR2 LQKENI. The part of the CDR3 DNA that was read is TGTGCCAGCTCACCACAAGGGACAGGGCCGCCTAACTATGGT. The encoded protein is CASSPQGTGPPNYG. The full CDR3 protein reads CASSPQGTGPPNYGQYF.

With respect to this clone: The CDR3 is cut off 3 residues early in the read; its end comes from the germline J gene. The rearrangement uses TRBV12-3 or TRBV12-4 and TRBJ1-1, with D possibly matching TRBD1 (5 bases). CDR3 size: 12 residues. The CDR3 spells CASSLGGDEAFF. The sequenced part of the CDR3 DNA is TGTGCCAGCAGTTTAGGCGGGGACGAA.

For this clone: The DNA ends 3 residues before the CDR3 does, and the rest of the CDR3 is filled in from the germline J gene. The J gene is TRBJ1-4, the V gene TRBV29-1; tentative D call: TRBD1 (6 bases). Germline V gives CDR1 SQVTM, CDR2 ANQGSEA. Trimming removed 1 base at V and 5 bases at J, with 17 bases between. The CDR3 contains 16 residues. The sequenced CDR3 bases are TGCAGCGTTGAAGGAGGGGGGGGATTGCCGAATGAAAAA. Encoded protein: CSVEGGGGLPNEK. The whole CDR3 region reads CSVEGGGGLPNEKLFF.

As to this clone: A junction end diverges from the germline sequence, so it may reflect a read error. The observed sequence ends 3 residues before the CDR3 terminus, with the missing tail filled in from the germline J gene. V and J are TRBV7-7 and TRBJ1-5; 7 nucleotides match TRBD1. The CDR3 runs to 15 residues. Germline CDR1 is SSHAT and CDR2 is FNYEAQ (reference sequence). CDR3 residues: CASSSRGTVDQPQHF. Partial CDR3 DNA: TGTGCTAGCAGCTCTAGGGGGACAGTGGATCAGCCC.

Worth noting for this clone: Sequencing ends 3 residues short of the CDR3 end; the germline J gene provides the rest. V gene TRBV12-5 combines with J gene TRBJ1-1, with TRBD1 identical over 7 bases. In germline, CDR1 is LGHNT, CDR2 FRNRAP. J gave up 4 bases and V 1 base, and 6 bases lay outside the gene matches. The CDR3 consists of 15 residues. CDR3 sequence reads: CASGLGQGRFTEAFF. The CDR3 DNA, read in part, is TGTGCTAGTGGTTTGGGACAGGGCCGATTCACTGAA.

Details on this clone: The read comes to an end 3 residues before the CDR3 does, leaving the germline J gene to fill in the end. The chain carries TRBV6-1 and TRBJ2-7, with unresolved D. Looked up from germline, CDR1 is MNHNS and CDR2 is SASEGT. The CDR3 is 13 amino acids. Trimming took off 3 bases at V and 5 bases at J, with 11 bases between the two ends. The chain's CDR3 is CASSDIKGHEQYF. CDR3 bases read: TGTGCCAGCAGTGATATCAAGGGCCACGAG.

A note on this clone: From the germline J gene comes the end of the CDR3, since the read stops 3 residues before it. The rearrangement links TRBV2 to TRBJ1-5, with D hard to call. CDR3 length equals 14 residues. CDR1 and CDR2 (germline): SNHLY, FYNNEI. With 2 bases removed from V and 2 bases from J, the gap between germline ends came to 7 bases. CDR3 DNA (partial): TGTGCCAGCAGTGAACAGAATGGCAATCAGCCC. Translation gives CASSEQNGNQP. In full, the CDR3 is CASSEQNGNQPQHF.

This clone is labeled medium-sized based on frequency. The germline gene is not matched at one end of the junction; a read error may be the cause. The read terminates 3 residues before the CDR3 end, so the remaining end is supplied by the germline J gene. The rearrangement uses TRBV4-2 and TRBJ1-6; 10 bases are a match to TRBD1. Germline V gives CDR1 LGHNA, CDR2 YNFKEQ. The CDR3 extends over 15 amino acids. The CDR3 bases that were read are TGCGCCAGCAGCCCGGGGACAGGGGATAATTCACCC. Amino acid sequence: CASSPGTGDNSP. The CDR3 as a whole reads CASSPGTGDNSPLHF.

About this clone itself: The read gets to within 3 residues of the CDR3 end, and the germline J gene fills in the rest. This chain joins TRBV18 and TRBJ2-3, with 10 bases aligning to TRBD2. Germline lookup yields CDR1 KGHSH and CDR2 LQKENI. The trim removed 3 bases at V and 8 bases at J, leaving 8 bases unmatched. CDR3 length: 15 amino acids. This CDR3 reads CASSPGSGGASTQYF. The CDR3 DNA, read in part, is TGTGCCAGCTCACCCGGCAGCGGGGGGGCCAGTACG.

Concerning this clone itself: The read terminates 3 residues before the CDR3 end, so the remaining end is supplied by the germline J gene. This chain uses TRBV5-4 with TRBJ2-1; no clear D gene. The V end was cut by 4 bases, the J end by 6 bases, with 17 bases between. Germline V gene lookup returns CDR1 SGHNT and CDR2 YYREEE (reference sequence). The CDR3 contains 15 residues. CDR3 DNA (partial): TGTGCCAGCAGCCCCTCGATGGGTGAGCGCAATGAG. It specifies CASSPSMGERNE. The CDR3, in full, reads CASSPSMGERNEQFF.

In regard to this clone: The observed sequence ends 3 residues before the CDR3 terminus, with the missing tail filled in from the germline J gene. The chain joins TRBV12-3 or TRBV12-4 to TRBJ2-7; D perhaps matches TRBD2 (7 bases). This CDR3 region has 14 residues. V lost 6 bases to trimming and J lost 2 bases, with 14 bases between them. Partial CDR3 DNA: TGTGCCAGCAGCGGCGAGGGGGGGACCTACGAG. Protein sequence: CASSGEGGTYE. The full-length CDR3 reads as CASSGEGGTYEQYF.